This TCR beta chain was retrieved from a study of PD-1 blockade in mismatch repair-deficient tumors. Generated by immunoSEQ multiplex PCR, the TCRdb table keeps only in-frame clones and is missing some. This sample carries 80,000 to 100,000 clones, approximately 81% of them seen once, and the ten largest clones take roughly 2.7%. TCR sequencing covered three patients who responded to pembrolizumab. The receptor was isolated from an adult with mismatch repair-deficient cancer. This sample comprised peripheral blood, obtained 12 weeks after starting pembrolizumab.

As DNA, the CDR3 is TGTGCCACCAGCAGAGGGGGTGATGGCTATGGCTACACCTTC. This sequence encodes CATSRGGDGYGYTF. This rearrangement joins TRBV15 to TRBJ1-2; D remains unclear. Trimming took off 1 base at V and 4 bases at J, with 10 bases between the two ends. Germline V gene data show CDR1 as LNHNV and CDR2 as YYDKDF (reference sequence). The CDR3 consists of 14 residues.